This T cell receptor beta chain emerged from a study of response to subunit inactivated influenza vaccine. Study observations and caveats: Few additional T cells are recruited per seasonal influenza vaccination, authors suggested.

At least ten counts were recorded for this clonotype. Its target is unknown. TCRdb redid the calling of the RT-PCR reads with MiXCR, one entry per CDR3 protein. The sample has roughly 160,000 distinct CDR3 sequences, about a tenth seen once. Deletions cut 2 bases from V and 4 bases from J, with 9 bases between. This CDR3 is 14 amino acids long. The germline CDR1 and CDR2 sequences are SGHKS and YYEKEE (reference sequence). This material consisted of non-naive T cells sorted from PBMCs, taken 35 to 45 days after vaccination. The V call is TRBV5-5, the J call TRBJ1-4, with D possibly being TRBD1 (5 bases). This sequence originates from a man between 45 and 60 years old who received an inactivated influenza vaccine. The CDR3 loop is CASSFRQYNEKLFF. Here the CDR3 DNA reads TGTGCCAGCAGCTTCCGACAGTATAATGAAAAACTGTTTTTT.